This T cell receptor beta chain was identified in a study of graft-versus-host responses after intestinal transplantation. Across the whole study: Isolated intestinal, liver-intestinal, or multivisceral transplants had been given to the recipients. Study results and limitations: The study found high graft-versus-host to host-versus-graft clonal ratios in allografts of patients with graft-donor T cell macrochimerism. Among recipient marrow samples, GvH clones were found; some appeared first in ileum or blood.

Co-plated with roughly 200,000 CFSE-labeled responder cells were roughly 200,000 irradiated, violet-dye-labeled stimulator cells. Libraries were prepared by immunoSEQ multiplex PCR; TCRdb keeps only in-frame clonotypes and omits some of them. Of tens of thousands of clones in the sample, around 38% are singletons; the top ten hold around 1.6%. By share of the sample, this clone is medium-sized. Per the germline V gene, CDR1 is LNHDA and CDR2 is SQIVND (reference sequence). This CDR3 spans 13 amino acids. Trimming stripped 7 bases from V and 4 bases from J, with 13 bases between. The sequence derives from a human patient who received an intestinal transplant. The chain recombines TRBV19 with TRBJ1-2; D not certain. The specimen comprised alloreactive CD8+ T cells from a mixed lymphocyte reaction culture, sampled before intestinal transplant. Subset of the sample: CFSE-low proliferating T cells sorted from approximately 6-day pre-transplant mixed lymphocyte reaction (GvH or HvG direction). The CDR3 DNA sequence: TGTGCCAGTACCCCGGTGGGAGGCTATGGCTACACCTTC. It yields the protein CASTPVGGYGYTF.